This passage covers 29 T cell receptor beta chains from one sample sequenced in a study of blood T cell repertoires in COVID-19. Produced via immunoSEQ multiplex PCR; TCRdb's table is partial and in-frame only. The sample includes 150,000 to 200,000 clones, 85% to 95% of them seen just once. The sample comprised peripheral blood. The receptor set was obtained from a woman in her fifties or sixties with COVID-19, enrolled during active disease.

CDR3 nucleotides: TGTGCCAGCATTCGGGGGGGGCAAGAGACCCAGTACTTC. It yields the protein CASIRGGQETQYF. The chain links TRBV6-5 to TRBJ2-5; 8 bases are a match to TRBD2. Trimming took 7 bases from V and 2 from J; bases not matched to a gene: 3. The CDR3 covers 13 residues. Germline V gene sequence: CDR1 MNHEY, CDR2 SVGAGI.

V and J are TRBV4-3 and TRBJ2-3, with TRBD2 identical over 7 bases. Germline CDR1 is LGHNA and CDR2 is YSLEER. The CDR3 is 16 amino acids. Unmatched junction bases numbered 9, after V lost 4 bases and J lost 2 bases. This CDR3 is CASSPSAAGYTDTQYF. The CDR3 coding sequence is TGCGCCAGCAGCCCCAGCGCAGCGGGGTACACAGATACGCAGTATTTT.

The V gene is TRBV7-2, the J gene TRBJ1-1, with no clear D. V lost 4 bases and J 4 bases, leaving 10 bases between the germline ends. The CDR3 totals 13 residues. Germline V gene sequence: CDR1 SGHTA, CDR2 FQGNSA. The CDR3 DNA reads as TGTGCCAGCAGCTGGGCCAAAAGCACTGAAGCTTTCTTT. This translates into CASSWAKSTEAFF.

V and J are TRBV18 and TRBJ2-3; 10 nucleotides match TRBD2. The ends lost 6 bases at V and 3 bases at J; junction bases unmatched: 6. Germline CDR1 KGHSH, CDR2 LQKENI. This CDR3 spans 15 amino acids. The CDR3 DNA reads TGTGCCAGCTCCCGAACTAGCGGGGTTACAGATACGCAGTATTTT. Translated: CASSRTSGVTDTQYF.

This chain uses TRBV19 with TRBJ1-1; unclear D gene. Trimming shortened V by 8 bases and J by 1 base, and 17 bases separated the two germline ends. Germline-derived CDR1 and CDR2 are LNHDA and SQIVND (reference sequence). The CDR3 contains 15 residues. The CDR3 DNA reads as TGTGCCAGTTCTGAAAAGTGGCGGTCGAACACTGAAGCTTTCTTT. This encodes CASSEKWRSNTEAFF.

The J gene is TRBJ2-7, the V gene TRBV19, with TRBD1 matching 8 bases. This CDR3 has 15 amino acids. The germline V gene encodes CDR1 LNHDA and CDR2 SQIVND (reference sequence). V was pared by 3 bases and J by 4 bases, with 8 bases of the junction left unmatched. Written as DNA, the CDR3 is TGTGCCAGTAGTATGAGGACCAGGGGGCAATACGAGCAGTACTTC. As protein: CASSMRTRGQYEQYF.

CDR3 amino acids: CASTRQTSLNTGELFF. CDR3 in DNA: TGTGCCAGCACCCGGCAGACTAGCCTTAACACCGGGGAGCTGTTTTTT. The chain recombines TRBV11-2 with TRBJ2-2; 7 bases align to TRBD2. Germline lookup yields CDR1 SGHAT and CDR2 FQNNGV. V shed 7 bases, J shed 2 bases, and the junction held 10 bases outside the gene matches. The CDR3 consists of 16 residues.

This chain joins TRBV6-2 or TRBV6-3 and TRBJ1-6; D is ambiguous. The germline gives CDR1 MNHEY, CDR2 SVGEGT. V gave up 6 bases and J gave up 9 bases, with 12 bases separating them. The CDR3 is 13 amino acids. In nucleotides, the CDR3 is TGTGCCAGCAGCCGGACCCGGGGTTCACCCCTCCACTTT. Its translation: CASSRTRGSPLHF.

The V and J genes are TRBV6-5 and TRBJ2-7; 7 nucleotides align to TRBD1. This CDR3 comprises 14 residues. Trimming at V came to 8 bases and at J to 2 bases, leaving 9 bases not matched to a gene. Germline CDR1 is MNHEY and CDR2 is SVGAGI. In nucleotides, the CDR3 is TGTGCCAGCCAGGAGGCCAGGGGGACCTACGAGCAGTACTTC. Translating it yields CASQEARGTYEQYF.

The chain recombines TRBV9 with TRBJ2-1; D is possibly TRBD2 (6 bases). The CDR3 loop spans 14 amino acids. V lost 4 bases, J lost 5 bases, and 13 bases lay in between. Per germline, CDR1 SGDLS and CDR2 YYNGEE. This CDR3 reads CASSSGTGDNEQFF. The CDR3, as DNA: TGTGCCAGCAGCTCCGGGACGGGGGACAATGAGCAGTTCTTC.

The V gene is TRBV6-2 or TRBV6-3, the J gene TRBJ1-2; D is unresolved. This CDR3 has 16 residues. Germline CDR1 is MNHEY and CDR2 is SVGEGT. V lost 5 bases to trimming and J lost 2 bases, with 18 bases between them. DNA of the CDR3: TGTGCCAGCAGTCCCATCGTCGTTCGCAGAAACTATGGCTACACCTTC. Translated: CASSPIVVRRNYGYTF.

The V gene is TRBV18, the J gene TRBJ1-3, with a tentative D call TRBD1 (5 bases). The CDR3 length is 12 residues. The germline V gene has CDR1 KGHSH and CDR2 LQKENI. V was pared by 10 bases and J by 1 base, with 8 bases between. For the CDR3, the DNA is TGTGCCACAGGGATGTCTGGAAACACCATATATTTT. This translates into CATGMSGNTIYF.

The V gene is TRBV7-8, the J gene TRBJ1-5; possibly TRBD1 for D (5 bases). Germline CDR1 reads SGHVS; CDR2 reads FQNEAQ. This CDR3 is 18 amino acids long. Between the trimmed V and J ends, which lost 0 bases and 3 bases, there was a span of 18 bases. The CDR3 DNA reads TGTGCCAGCAGCTTAGCGCGGACCCGGGACTTCATCAATCAGCCCCAGCATTTT. Amino acids: CASSLARTRDFINQPQHF.

The chain links TRBV19 to TRBJ1-3; a weak D match, TRBD1 (5 bases). The germline V gene has CDR1 LNHDA and CDR2 SQIVND (reference sequence). This CDR3 is built from 15 residues. The V gene lost 8 bases and the J gene lost 0 bases, with 14 bases spanning the gap. CDR3 sequence reads: CASSSRASSGNTIYF. In nucleotides, the CDR3 is TGTGCCAGTTCGTCCAGGGCCAGCTCTGGAAACACCATATATTTT. Together with reference TRBV19 and TRBJ1-3, the CDR3 gives the full variable domain: DGGITQSPKYLFRKEGQNVTLSCEQNLNHDAMYWYRQDPGQGLRLIYYSQIVNDFQKGDIAEGYSVSREKKESFPLTVTSAQKNPTAFYLCASSSRASSGNTIYFGEGSWLTVV.

The chain employs TRBV18 and TRBJ2-5; tentative D call: TRBD1 (6 bases). CDR1 KGHSH and CDR2 LQKENI come from the germline V gene. The CDR3 has 15 amino acids. V gave up 3 bases and J gave up 2 bases, with 13 bases separating them. The CDR3 DNA reads as TGTGCCAGCTCACCGGGGGCCACGGGGCAAGAGACCCAGTACTTC. Its translation: CASSPGATGQETQYF.

The chain joins TRBV2 to TRBJ1-6; 7 nucleotides match TRBD1. The germline V gene encodes CDR1 SNHLY and CDR2 FYNNEI. J was trimmed by 4 bases and V by 2 bases; bases with no gene match: 20. CDR3 length: 21 residues. Written as DNA, the CDR3 is TGTGCCAGCAGTGAACCCGGGAAAACCACCGGACAGGTTCCATATAATTCACCCCTCCACTTT. Its protein is CASSEPGKTTGQVPYNSPLHF.

The chain couples TRBV12-3 or TRBV12-4 to TRBJ1-2; TRBD1 agrees at 8 bases. The CDR3 length is 13 residues. V dropped 5 bases and J dropped 7; count of bases not matched to a gene: 6. The CDR3 here is CASSQDRATGYTF. In nucleotides, the CDR3 is TGTGCCAGCAGTCAGGACAGGGCGACTGGCTACACCTTC.

CDR3 loop: CAISEGRKEGEKLFF. CDR3 in DNA: TGTGCCATCAGTGAGGGCCGCAAAGAGGGAGAAAAACTGTTTTTT. The J gene is TRBJ1-4, the V gene TRBV10-3; no clear D gene. CDR3 length equals 15 residues. Between the trimmed V and J ends, which lost 2 bases and 8 bases, there was a span of 15 bases. Germline V gives CDR1 ENHRY, CDR2 SYGVKD.

The chain links TRBV9 to TRBJ2-2; 7 bases line up with TRBD2. CDR3 length: 15 amino acids. J lost 5 bases, V lost 0 bases, and 4 bases had no gene match. The germline V gene has CDR1 SGDLS and CDR2 YYNGEE. CDR3 region: CASSVAGGMTGELFF. The CDR3 DNA reads as TGTGCCAGCAGCGTAGCGGGGGGAATGACCGGGGAGCTGTTTTTT. Full variable domain (outside the CDR3, taken from reference TRBV9 and TRBJ2-2): DSGVTQTPKHLITATGQRVTLRCSPRSGDLSVYWYQQSLDQGLQFLIQYYNGEERAKGNILERFSAQQFPDLHSELNLSSLELGDSALYFCASSVAGGMTGELFFGEGSRLTVL.

The chain combines TRBV5-1 with TRBJ1-2; TRBD1 aligns across 8 bases. This CDR3 contains 15 residues. Trimming took 0 bases from V and 3 from J; bases not matched to a gene: 4. The germline V gene encodes CDR1 SGHRS and CDR2 YFSETQ. The CDR3 DNA reads TGCGCCAGCAGCTTGGGGACAGGGTGGTACTATGGCTACACCTTC. Translating gives CASSLGTGWYYGYTF.

This clone was observed a single time. The chain is built from TRBV6-2 or TRBV6-3 and TRBJ2-2, with 8 bases that match TRBD2. J gave up 3 bases and V 6 bases, and 9 bases lay outside the gene matches. CDR1 and CDR2 from the germline V gene are MNHEY and SVGEGT. This CDR3 region has 16 residues. The CDR3 reads CASSDLAGRYTGELFF. CDR3 DNA sequence: TGTGCCAGCAGCGATTTAGCGGGGAGATACACCGGGGAGCTGTTTTTT.

The CDR3: CASSPLPGRSTDTQYF. In nucleotides, the CDR3 is TGTGCCAGTAGTCCCCTTCCAGGCAGGAGCACAGATACGCAGTATTTT. The J gene is TRBJ2-3, the V gene TRBV19; D not resolved. Germline assignment: CDR1 LNHDA and CDR2 SQIVND (reference sequence). Between the trimmed V and J ends, which lost 5 bases and 0 bases, there was a span of 15 bases. CDR3 length equals 16 residues.

The chain couples TRBV19 to TRBJ1-2; 9 bases are a match to TRBD1. Unmatched junction bases numbered 4, after V lost 6 bases and J lost 2 bases. The CDR3 is 14 residues long. Germline values: CDR1 LNHDA, CDR2 SQIVND (reference sequence). CDR3: CASSGTGLNYGYTF. Here the CDR3 DNA reads TGTGCCAGTAGCGGGACAGGGTTGAACTATGGCTACACCTTC.

The chain combines TRBV19 with TRBJ1-2; the D gene is possibly TRBD1 (6 bases). CDR3 size: 15 residues. Germline loops: CDR1 LNHDA, CDR2 SQIVND (reference sequence). Trimming took 5 bases from V and 4 from J, leaving 17 bases between them. The chain's CDR3 is CASSQNTGSVYGYTF. The DNA of the CDR3 is TGTGCCAGTAGTCAAAATACAGGGTCCGTCTATGGCTACACCTTC.

CDR3 region: CASSPDRSSYNEQFF. In nucleotides, the CDR3 is TGTGCCAGCTCACCGGACAGGAGCTCCTACAATGAGCAGTTCTTC. The chain is built from TRBV18 and TRBJ2-1, with TRBD1 identical over 7 bases. There are 15 residues in the CDR3. J was trimmed by 0 bases and V by 3 bases; bases with no gene match: 2. The V gene's germline CDR1 is KGHSH and CDR2 LQKENI.

V usage is TRBV7-6 and J usage is TRBJ2-5; no clear D. CDR3 length: 12 residues. Trimming pared 5 bases from V and 0 bases from J, leaving 4 bases between. The germline V gene encodes CDR1 SGHVS and CDR2 FNYEAQ. Here the CDR3 reads CASSRYQETQYF. CDR3 sequence (DNA): TGTGCCAGCAGCCGGTACCAAGAGACCCAGTACTTC.

V usage is TRBV7-9 and J usage is TRBJ1-2; no reliable D call. The ends were cut back, 5 bases at V and 2 bases at J, with 12 bases in the middle. The length of the CDR3 is 14 residues. The germline V gene has CDR1 SEHNR and CDR2 FQNEAQ (reference sequence). Here the CDR3 reads CASSSLTGNYGYTF. The CDR3 coding sequence is TGTGCCAGCAGCAGCCTGACGGGAAACTATGGCTACACCTTC.

This clone was observed a handful of times. In nucleotides, the CDR3 is TGTGCCAGCAGCCGCGACAGGGTTACTTCCTACGAGCAGTACTTC. This codes for CASSRDRVTSYEQYF. The chain links TRBV6-5 to TRBJ2-7; 7 bases are a match to TRBD1. The CDR3 spans 15 residues. Germline trimming cut 6 bases from V and 1 base from J; bases unmatched to any gene: 9. Germline V gene sequence: CDR1 MNHEY, CDR2 SVGAGI.

The V gene is TRBV7-2, the J gene TRBJ2-7; TRBD2 is a possible D gene (6 bases). The CDR3 consists of 15 residues. Per the germline V gene, CDR1 is SGHTA and CDR2 is FQGNSA. Trimming removed 5 bases from V and 3 bases from J, with 17 bases in between. The CDR3 sequence: CASSPPRGLFYEQYF. DNA for the CDR3: TGTGCCAGCAGCCCACCAAGGGGACTTTTCTACGAGCAGTACTTC.